These T cell receptor beta chains were read from a single sample in a study of blood T cell repertoires in COVID-19. Method: immunoSEQ multiplex PCR; TCRdb's copy keeps in-frame clones and lacks some. The table lists roughly 380,000 clones, around nine tenths of them singletons. Sequences were obtained from PBMCs or T cells enriched from blood (not recorded which). Receptors were obtained from a woman in her thirties who had been exposed to COVID-19. Each CDR3 is given with its conserved first and last residue. The D gene is left open where the match is weak. Expanded clones are given a class, and other clones once, few, many or no size at all.

V gene	clone size	D gene	J gene	CDR3 protein	CDR3 DNA
TRBV23-1	few	-	TRBJ2-5	CASSQKAGASAVATQETQYF	TGCGCCAGCAGTCAAAAGGCGGGGGCAAGTGCCGTGGCCACACAAGAGACCCAGTACTTC
TRBV6-5	-	-	TRBJ1-4	CASSSFNEKLFF	TGTGCCAGCAGTTCCTTTAATGAAAAACTGTTTTTT
TRBV10-1	-	TRBD2	TRBJ2-1	CASSESPWESSGMYNEQFF	TGCGCCAGCAGTGAGTCGCCTTGGGAGTCTAGCGGGATGTACAATGAGCAGTTCTTC
TRBV2	-	-	TRBJ2-7	CASGEGGLTTYEQYF	TGTGCCAGCGGAGAGGGAGGTCTTACAACCTACGAGCAGTACTTC
TRBV7-2	-	-	TRBJ1-1	CASSLGGWNTEAFF	TGTGCCAGCAGCTTAGGAGGGTGGAACACTGAAGCTTTCTTT
TRBV9	-	TRBD2	TRBJ2-1	CASSSQGTSTNEQFF	TGTGCCAGCAGCTCCCAGGGGACTAGCACTAATGAGCAGTTCTTC
TRBV7-2	-	-	TRBJ2-7	CASSYGEVSYEQYF	TGTGCCAGCAGTTACGGGGAGGTCTCCTACGAGCAGTACTTC
TRBV28	-	TRBD2	TRBJ2-7	CASSFQRTSGIEYF	TGTGCCAGCAGTTTCCAGAGGACTAGCGGCATAGAGTACTTC
TRBV5-6	-	TRBD2	TRBJ2-1	CASSLRGVLFF	TGTGCCAGCAGCTTGCGGGGGGTTCTGTTCTTC
TRBV11-3	-	TRBD1	TRBJ2-7	CASSPDRGQSTYEQYF	TGTGCCAGCAGCCCGGACAGGGGGCAATCTACCTACGAGCAGTACTTC
TRBV30	once	-	TRBJ1-2	CAWSIGGNGYTF	TGTGCCTGGAGTATCGGGGGAAATGGCTACACCTTC
TRBV6-4	-	TRBD2	TRBJ2-2	CASSDGRATGELFF	TGTGCCAGCAGTGACGGGAGGGCCACCGGGGAGCTGTTTTTT
TRBV10-1	-	-	TRBJ2-7	CASSASHEQYF	TGCGCCAGCAGTGCTAGTCACGAGCAGTACTTC
TRBV2	-	TRBD1	TRBJ2-7	CASSSRSGQGAYEQYF	TGTGCCAGCAGCTCCCGCTCGGGACAGGGGGCCTACGAGCAGTACTTC
TRBV5-1	-	TRBD1	TRBJ1-6	CASSLDGTGGYSPLHF	TGCGCCAGCAGCTTGGATGGGACAGGGGGGTATTCACCCCTCCACTTT
TRBV19	-	-	TRBJ1-3	CASGVAGSWGNTIYF	TGTGCCAGTGGAGTAGCTGGGAGCTGGGGAAACACCATATATTTT
TRBV14	-	-	TRBJ1-2	CASSQDPRSGDYGYTF	TGTGCCAGCAGCCAAGATCCAAGGTCGGGTGACTATGGCTACACCTTC
TRBV5-4	-	-	TRBJ2-2	CASSQIGPQGGELFF	TGTGCCAGCAGCCAAATAGGGCCGCAGGGAGGGGAGCTGTTTTTT
TRBV5-4	once	TRBD2	TRBJ2-1	CAAGKGAGGVNEQFF	TGTGCCGCCGGGAAGGGAGCGGGAGGGGTCAATGAGCAGTTCTTC
TRBV7-9	-	TRBD1	TRBJ2-7	CASSFEGAVYEQYF	TGTGCCAGCAGCTTCGAGGGGGCGGTGTACGAGCAGTACTTC
TRBV18	-	-	TRBJ1-5	CASSLNPTGRYQPQHF	TGTGCCAGCTCACTAAATCCAACAGGGCGCTATCAGCCCCAGCATTTT
TRBV5-4	-	-	TRBJ2-1	CASSLVSSEYNEQFF	TGTGCCAGCAGCTTGGTTTCGAGCGAGTACAATGAGCAGTTCTTC
TRBV11-3	-	TRBD2	TRBJ2-3	CASSSPFSAGGREEGDTQYF	TGTGCCAGCAGCTCGCCATTTTCTGCGGGAGGGCGGGAGGAGGGTGATACGCAGTATTTT
TRBV30	-	TRBD1	TRBJ2-7	CAWSAGTGGGQYF	TGTGCCTGGAGTGCGGGGACAGGGGGCGGGCAGTACTTC
TRBV7-9	-	-	TRBJ2-7	CASSLAESYYEQYF	TGTGCCAGCAGCTTAGCCGAGTCTTACTACGAGCAGTACTTC
TRBV27	once	TRBD1	TRBJ2-1	CARHFKDRNDNEQFF	TGTGCCAGACACTTTAAGGACAGGAACGACAATGAGCAGTTCTTC
TRBV9	-	TRBD1	TRBJ2-5	CASSSRTGRQETQYF	TGTGCCAGCAGCTCTCGGACAGGGCGACAAGAGACCCAGTACTTC
TRBV2	-	-	TRBJ1-4	CASSEWDKTTNEKLFF	TGTGCCAGCAGTGAATGGGACAAGACAACTAATGAAAAACTGTTTTTT
TRBV19	-	TRBD2	TRBJ2-7	CASRPGLASSEQYF	TGTGCCAGCCGACCGGGACTAGCATCTTCCGAGCAGTACTTC